This TCR beta chain was retrieved from a study of response to subunit inactivated influenza vaccine. Germline assignment: CDR1 SGHTA and CDR2 FQGNSA. The V gene lost 5 bases and the J gene lost 9 bases, with 13 bases spanning the gap. This CDR3 is 13 amino acids long. Using its own MiXCR run on the RT-PCR reads, TCRdb lists one record per CDR3 protein. The repertoire holds around 600,000 distinct CDR3 sequences, with 11% as singletons. This clonotype was detected a few times. These data also featured in a second study, about T cells expressing NK-cell markers. That investigation notes: The authors generated TCR beta cDNA through 5'RACE template switching with UMIs. Just one sequenced donor of eight was HCMV-seronegative, while seven were seropositive. Whether expanded NKG2C+ T cell clones were HCMV specific stayed uncertain.

The specimen was PBMCs from blood, collected on the day of vaccination. The J gene is TRBJ2-2, the V gene TRBV7-2, with D possibly matching TRBD1 (6 bases). The source of this sequence is a man aged 50-60 years who received an inactivated influenza vaccine. The CDR3 DNA reads TGTGCCAGCAGCATCGGACAGATCAGGGAGCTGTTTTTT. This codes for CASSIGQIRELFF.